Here is one T cell receptor beta chain with its context. Antigen specificity is unknown. These data originate in a study of yellow fever vaccine responses in identical twins. The study, taken as a whole, reports: After vaccination, twins' T cell response reportedly seemed partly convergent, partly personalized.

Each CDR3 protein gets one entry after TCRdb re-called the RT-PCR reads with MiXCR. The sample gives over 15,000 distinct CDR3 sequences, approximately 63% of which show up once; 7% to 8% is in the top ten. Trimming took 6 bases from V and 0 from J; bases not matched to a gene: 0. Germline V gene lookup returns CDR1 SQVTM and CDR2 ANQGSEA. There are 14 residues in the CDR3. The chain has TRBV29-1 and TRBJ2-1; 12 bases agree with TRBD2. Specimen: T cells from blood (PBMCs), unsorted or a sorted subset (not recorded which), collected before or after yellow fever vaccination (not recorded which). The TCR sequence derives from a woman aged 18-29 years who received the yellow fever vaccine. CDR3 amino acids: CSVTSGSSYNEQFF. CDR3 in DNA: TGCAGCGTGACTAGCGGGAGCTCCTACAATGAGCAGTTCTTC.